The clone carrying this TCR beta chain was observed a single time. The V gene's germline CDR1 is MNHNY and CDR2 SVGAGI (reference sequence). The CDR3 spans 15 residues. The ends were cut back, 7 bases at V and 10 bases at J, with 23 bases in the middle. The record originates from a study of OX40 agonist ivuxolimab in advanced cancers. Study overall: Eligibility rules accepted prior anti-PD-1, anti-PD-L1 or anti-CTLA-4 therapy, and around 38% had some.

This table comes from immunoSEQ multiplex PCR, and its TCRdb copy is limited to in-frame clones, with some not included. The sample gives 55,000 to 90,000 clones, more than 80% of which show up once; over 0.95% is in the top ten. The rearrangement links TRBV6-6 to TRBJ2-1; D may be TRBD1 or TRBD2 (6 bases each). This TCR came from an adult with an advanced solid tumor such as melanoma, head and neck, liver or kidney cancer. Material: CD4+ or CD8+ T cells sorted from blood, obtained in a trial of the OX40 agonist ivuxolimab. CDR3 sequence: CASNPHLGGLAEQFF. The DNA of the CDR3 is TGTGCCAGCAACCCCCACCTCGGGGGCCTTGCCGAGCAGTTCTTC.